This TCR beta chain appears in the sequencing data of a study of identical twins' blood T cells. Sample barcodes were added at both library ends during cDNA synthesis. Per the study methods: Each library had about 2 to 3.6 million CDR3 reads and about 100,000 to nearly 500,000 clonotypes. Each CDR3 protein is one row after TCRdb ran MiXCR on the 5' RACE reads. TCRdb assigned the V and J calls; the authors' analysis was not used. The repertoire has roughly 380,000 distinct CDR3 sequences, around 30% of them found once; the top ten carry 6.1%. CDR1 and CDR2 from the germline V gene are SGDLS and YYNGEE. The CDR3 runs 14 residues. The study's findings and limits: Shared CDR3 clonotype counts between two donors mainly tracked the product of their cloneset sizes, twins included.

This clonotype was seen a handful of times. Its matching antigen is unknown. At one end the junction does not follow the germline gene, possibly because of a read error. The source of this sequence is a woman aged 18-49 years in good health. The J gene is TRBJ1-2, the V gene TRBV9; the match to TRBD1 covers 7 bases. Sequencing was carried out using PBMCs. DNA for the CDR3: TGTGCCAGCAGCCCCAGACAGGGAATCTATGACTACACCTTC. Its translation: CASSPRQGIYDYTF. The full variable domain, with the rest looked up from reference TRBV9 and TRBJ1-2, is DSGVTQTPKHLITATGQRVTLRCSPRSGDLSVYWYQQSLDQGLQFLIQYYNGEERAKGNILERFSAQQFPDLHSELNLSSLELGDSALYFCASSPRQGIYDYTFGSGTRLTVV.